This TCR beta chain was documented in a study of early T cells in non-severe SARS-CoV-2 infection. Each CDR3 protein is one row after TCRdb ran MiXCR on the 5' RACE reads. The sample holds about 32,000 distinct CDR3 sequences; around 5% are singletons and the top ten take around 3.7%. Germline-derived CDR1 and CDR2 are SGHTA and FQGTGA. The CDR3 extends over 16 amino acids. Unmatched junction bases numbered 8, after V lost 5 bases and J lost 1 base. This clonotype was found many times. The rearrangement links TRBV7-3 to TRBJ2-1; 7 nucleotides align to TRBD2. The origin of this receptor is an adult who was a healthcare worker with PCR-confirmed SARS-CoV-2 infection or an uninfected control (not recorded which). The sequenced sample consisted of whole blood. CDR3 loop: CASSPGRGVSYNEQFF. CDR3 sequence (DNA): TGTGCCAGCAGCCCTGGGAGGGGAGTATCCTACAATGAGCAGTTCTTC. The variable domain in full, with the rest retrieved from reference TRBV7-3 and TRBJ2-1, is GAGVSQTPSNKVTEKGKYVELRCDPISGHTALYWYRQSLGQGPEFLIYFQGTGAADDSGLPNDRFFAVRPEGSVSTLKIQRTERGDSAVYLCASSPGRGVSYNEQFFGPGTRLTVL.